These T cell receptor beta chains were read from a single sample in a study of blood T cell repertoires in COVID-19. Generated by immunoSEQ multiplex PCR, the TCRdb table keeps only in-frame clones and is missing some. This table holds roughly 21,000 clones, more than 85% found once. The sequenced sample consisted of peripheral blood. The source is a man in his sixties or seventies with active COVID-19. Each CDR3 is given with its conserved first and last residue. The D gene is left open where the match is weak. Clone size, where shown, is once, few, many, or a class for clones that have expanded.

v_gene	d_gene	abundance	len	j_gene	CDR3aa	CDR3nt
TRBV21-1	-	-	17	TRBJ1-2	CASSISGTGLVAYGYTF	TGTGCCAGCAGCATATCCGGGACAGGGCTAGTTGCCTATGGCTACACCTTC
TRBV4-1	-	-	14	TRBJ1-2	CASSQGWALEGYTF	TGCGCCAGCAGCCAAGGATGGGCTCTTGAGGGCTACACCTTC
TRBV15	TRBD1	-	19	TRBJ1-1	CATRNRDRDGPGVNTEAFF	TGTGCCACCAGGAACCGGGACAGGGATGGACCCGGGGTGAACACTGAAGCTTTCTTT
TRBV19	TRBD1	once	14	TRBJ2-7	CASSMRAGGYEQYF	TGTGCCAGTAGTATGCGGGCAGGGGGTTACGAGCAGTACTTC
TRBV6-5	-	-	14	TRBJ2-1	CASSYDFGGNEQFF	TGTGCCAGCAGTTACGATTTCGGGGGCAATGAGCAGTTCTTC
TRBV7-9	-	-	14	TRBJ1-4	CASSLAGSSEKLFF	TGTGCCAGCAGCTTAGCGGGGAGCAGTGAAAAACTGTTTTTT
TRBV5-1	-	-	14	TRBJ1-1	CASGGGAMNTEAFF	TGCGCCAGCGGAGGCGGGGCTATGAACACTGAAGCTTTCTTT
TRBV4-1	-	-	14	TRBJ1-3	CASSRGGSGNTIYF	TGCGCCAGCAGCCGGGGAGGCTCTGGAAACACCATATATTTT
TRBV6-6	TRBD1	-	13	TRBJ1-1	CASSYPQGAEAFF	TGTGCCAGCAGTTACCCGCAGGGGGCGGAGGCTTTCTTT
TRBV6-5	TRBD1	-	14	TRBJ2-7	CASSRTGTSYEQYF	TGTGCCAGCAGCCGGACAGGGACATCCTACGAGCAGTACTTC
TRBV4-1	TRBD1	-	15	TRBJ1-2	CASSRALDRAHGYTF	TGCGCCAGCAGCCGAGCCTTAGACAGGGCCCATGGCTACACCTTC
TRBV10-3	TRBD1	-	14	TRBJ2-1	CAISDRDRAFEQFF	TGTGCCATCAGTGACCGGGACAGGGCTTTCGAGCAGTTCTTC
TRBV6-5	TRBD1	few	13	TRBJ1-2	CASSPGTVYGYTF	TGTGCCAGCAGTCCCGGGACAGTCTATGGCTACACCTTC
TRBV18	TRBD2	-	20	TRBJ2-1	CASSPRSPLLLLAGNNEQFF	TGTGCCAGCTCACCTCGATCCCCGCTCCTGCTGCTAGCGGGAAACAATGAGCAGTTCTTC
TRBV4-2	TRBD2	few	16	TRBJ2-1	CASSQVGTSGNNEQFF	TGTGCCAGCAGCCAAGTCGGGACTAGCGGGAACAATGAGCAGTTCTTC
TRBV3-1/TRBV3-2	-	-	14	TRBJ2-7	CASSQAAGNYEQYF	TGTGCCAGCAGCCAAGCGGCAGGGAACTACGAGCAGTACTTC
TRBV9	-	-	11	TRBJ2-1	CASSRENEQFF	TGTGCCAGCAGCCGAGAAAACGAGCAGTTCTTC
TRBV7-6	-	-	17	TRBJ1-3	CASSPISDTYSGNTIYF	TGTGCCAGCAGCCCAATATCAGACACCTACTCTGGAAACACCATATATTTT